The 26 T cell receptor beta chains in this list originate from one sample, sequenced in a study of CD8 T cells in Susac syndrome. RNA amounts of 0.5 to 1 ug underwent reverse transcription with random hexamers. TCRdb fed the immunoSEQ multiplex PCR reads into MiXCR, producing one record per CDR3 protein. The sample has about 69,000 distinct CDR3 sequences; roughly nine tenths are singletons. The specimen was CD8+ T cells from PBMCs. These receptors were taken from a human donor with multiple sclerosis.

Here the CDR3 DNA reads TGTGCCAGTAGTATCGGGGGGCATGAGCAGTTCTTC. This translates into CASSIGGHEQFF. The rearrangement links TRBV19 to TRBJ2-1; the D gene is possibly TRBD2 (7 bases). The CDR3 length is 12 residues. Germline-derived CDR1 and CDR2 are LNHDA and SQIVND (reference sequence). V lost 3 bases, J lost 8 bases, and 8 bases lay in between.

CDR3 protein: CASSQEGLGSTDTQYF. Here the CDR3 DNA reads TGCGCCAGCAGCCAAGAGGGCCTCGGAAGCACAGATACGCAGTATTTT. The genes are TRBV4-3 and TRBJ2-3; no clear D gene. Germline assignment: CDR1 LGHNA and CDR2 YSLEER. Trimming cost V 0 bases and J 0 bases, with 10 bases left between them. The length of the CDR3 is 16 residues.

The CDR3 sequence: CASSLRLMETQYF. CDR3 DNA: TGTGCCAGCAGCTTGCGCCTTATGGAGACCCAGTACTTC. The chain uses TRBV5-8 and TRBJ2-5, with D unresolved. This CDR3 contains 13 residues. V shed 1 base and J shed 5 bases, with 9 bases lying between them. Germline V lookup: CDR1 SGHTS, CDR2 YDEGEE.

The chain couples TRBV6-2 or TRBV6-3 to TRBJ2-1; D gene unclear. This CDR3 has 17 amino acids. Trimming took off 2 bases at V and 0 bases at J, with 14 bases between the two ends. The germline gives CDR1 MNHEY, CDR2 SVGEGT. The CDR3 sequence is CASSYHPQDRSYNEQFF. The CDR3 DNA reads TGTGCCAGCAGTTACCACCCCCAGGACCGCTCCTACAATGAGCAGTTCTTC.

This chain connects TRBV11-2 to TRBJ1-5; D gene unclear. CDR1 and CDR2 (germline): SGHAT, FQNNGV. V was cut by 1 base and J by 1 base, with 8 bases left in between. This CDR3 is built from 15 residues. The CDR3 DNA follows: TGTGCCAGCAGCTTAGGACAAGACAGCAATCAGCCCCAGCATTTT. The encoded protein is CASSLGQDSNQPQHF.

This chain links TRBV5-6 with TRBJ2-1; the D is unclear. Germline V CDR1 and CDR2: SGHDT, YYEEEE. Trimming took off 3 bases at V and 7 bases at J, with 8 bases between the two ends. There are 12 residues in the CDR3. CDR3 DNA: TGTGCCAGCAGCTCAATAAAAAATGAGCAGTTCTTC. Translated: CASSSIKNEQFF.

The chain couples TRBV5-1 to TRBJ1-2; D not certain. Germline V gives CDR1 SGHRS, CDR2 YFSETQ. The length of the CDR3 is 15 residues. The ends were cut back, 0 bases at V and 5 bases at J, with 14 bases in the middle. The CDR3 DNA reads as TGCGCCAGCAGCTTGGCTAGTGCCGAGCCTTATGGCTACACCTTC. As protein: CASSLASAEPYGYTF. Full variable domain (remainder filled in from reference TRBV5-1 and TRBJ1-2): KAGVTQTPRYLIKTRGQQVTLSCSPISGHRSVSWYQQTPGQGLQFLFEYFSETQRNKGNFPGRFSGRQFSNSRSEMNVSTLELGDSALYLCASSLASAEPYGYTFGSGTRLTVV.

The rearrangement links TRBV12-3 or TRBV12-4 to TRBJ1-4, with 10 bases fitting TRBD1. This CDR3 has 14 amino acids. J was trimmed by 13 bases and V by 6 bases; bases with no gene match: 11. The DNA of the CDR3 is TGTGCCAGCAGCCCCCGGGACAGGGGTTTGGGACTGTTTTTT. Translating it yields CASSPRDRGLGLFF.

This CDR3 is CASSSGTSAWNEQFF. CDR3 DNA sequence: TGTGCCAGCAGTTCCGGGACATCGGCTTGGAATGAGCAGTTCTTC. V gene TRBV12-3 or TRBV12-4 combines with J gene TRBJ2-1, with a possible D match to TRBD1 (6 bases). The CDR3 runs to 15 residues. Trimming pared 4 bases from V and 7 bases from J, leaving 17 bases between.

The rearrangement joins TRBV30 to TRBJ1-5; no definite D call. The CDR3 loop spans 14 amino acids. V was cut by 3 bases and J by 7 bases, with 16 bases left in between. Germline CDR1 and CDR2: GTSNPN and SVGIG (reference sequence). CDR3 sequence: CAWSSADSWQPQHF. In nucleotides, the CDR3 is TGTGCCTGGAGCTCTGCAGACTCTTGGCAGCCCCAGCATTTT.

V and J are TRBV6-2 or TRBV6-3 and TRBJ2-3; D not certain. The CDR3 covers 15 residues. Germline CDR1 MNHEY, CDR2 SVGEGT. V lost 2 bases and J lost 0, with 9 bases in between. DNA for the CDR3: TGTGCCAGCAGTTACACTTCCAGTAGCACAGATACGCAGTATTTT. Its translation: CASSYTSSSTDTQYF.

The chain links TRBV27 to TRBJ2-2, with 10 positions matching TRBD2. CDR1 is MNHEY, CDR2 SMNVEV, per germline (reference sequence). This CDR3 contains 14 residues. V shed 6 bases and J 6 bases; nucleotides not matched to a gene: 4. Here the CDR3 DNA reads TGTGCCAGCAGGCCTGGGACTAGCGCCGGGGAGCTGTTTTTT. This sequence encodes CASRPGTSAGELFF.

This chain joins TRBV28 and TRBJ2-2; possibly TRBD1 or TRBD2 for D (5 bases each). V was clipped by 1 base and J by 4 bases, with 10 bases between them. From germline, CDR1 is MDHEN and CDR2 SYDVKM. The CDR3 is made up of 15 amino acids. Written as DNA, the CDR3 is TGTGCCAGCAGTTTATATTCGGGGCCCACCGGGGAGCTGTTTTTT. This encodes CASSLYSGPTGELFF.

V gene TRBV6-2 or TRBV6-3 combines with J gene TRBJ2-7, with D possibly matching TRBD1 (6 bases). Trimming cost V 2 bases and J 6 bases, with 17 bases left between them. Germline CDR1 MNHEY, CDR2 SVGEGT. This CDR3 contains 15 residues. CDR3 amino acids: CASSYPTGAPVEQYF. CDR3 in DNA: TGTGCCAGCAGTTACCCGACAGGTGCCCCTGTCGAGCAGTACTTC.

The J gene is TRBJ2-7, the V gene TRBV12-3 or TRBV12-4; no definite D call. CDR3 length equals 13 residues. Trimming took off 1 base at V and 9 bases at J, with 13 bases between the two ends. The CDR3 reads CASSLGTASGQYF. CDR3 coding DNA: TGTGCCAGCAGTTTAGGGACCGCGAGTGGGCAGTACTTC.

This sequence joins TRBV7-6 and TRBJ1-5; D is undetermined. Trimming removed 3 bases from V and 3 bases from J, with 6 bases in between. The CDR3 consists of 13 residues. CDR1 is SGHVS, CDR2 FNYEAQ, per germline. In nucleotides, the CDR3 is TGTGCCAGCAGCTTGTTATACAATCAGCCCCAGCATTTT. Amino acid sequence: CASSLLYNQPQHF.

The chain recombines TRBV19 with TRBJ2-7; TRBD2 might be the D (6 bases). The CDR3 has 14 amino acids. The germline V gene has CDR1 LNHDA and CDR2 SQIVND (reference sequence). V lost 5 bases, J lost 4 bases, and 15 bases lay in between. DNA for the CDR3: TGTGCCAGTAGTGCCTCCGGAGGGCCTTACGAGCAGTACTTC. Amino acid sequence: CASSASGGPYEQYF.

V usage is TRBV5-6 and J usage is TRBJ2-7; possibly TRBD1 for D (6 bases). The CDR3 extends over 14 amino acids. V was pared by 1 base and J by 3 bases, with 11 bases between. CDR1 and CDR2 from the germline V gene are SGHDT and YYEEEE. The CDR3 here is CASSLYAGVYEQYF. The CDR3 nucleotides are TGTGCCAGCAGCTTGTATGCAGGGGTCTACGAGCAGTACTTC. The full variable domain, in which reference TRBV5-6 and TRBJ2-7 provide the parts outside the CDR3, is DAGVTQSPTHLIKTRGQQVTLRCSPKSGHDTVSWYQQALGQGPQFIFQYYEEEERQRGNFPDRFSGHQFPNYSSELNVNALLLGDSALYLCASSLYAGVYEQYFGPGTRLTVT.

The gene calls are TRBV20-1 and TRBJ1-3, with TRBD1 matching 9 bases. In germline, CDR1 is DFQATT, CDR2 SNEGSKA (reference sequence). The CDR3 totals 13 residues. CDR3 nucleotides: TGCAGCTCTCGGGACAGGGTTGGAAACACCATATATTTT. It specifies CSSRDRVGNTIYF.

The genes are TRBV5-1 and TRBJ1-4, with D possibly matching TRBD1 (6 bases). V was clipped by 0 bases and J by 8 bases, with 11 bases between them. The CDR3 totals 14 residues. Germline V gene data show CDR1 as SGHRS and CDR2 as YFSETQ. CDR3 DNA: TGCGCCAGCAGCTTGGCAGGGGAAAACGAAAAACTGTTTTTT. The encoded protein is CASSLAGENEKLFF. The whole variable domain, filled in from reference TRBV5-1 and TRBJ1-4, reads KAGVTQTPRYLIKTRGQQVTLSCSPISGHRSVSWYQQTPGQGLQFLFEYFSETQRNKGNFPGRFSGRQFSNSRSEMNVSTLELGDSALYLCASSLAGENEKLFFGSGTQLSVL.

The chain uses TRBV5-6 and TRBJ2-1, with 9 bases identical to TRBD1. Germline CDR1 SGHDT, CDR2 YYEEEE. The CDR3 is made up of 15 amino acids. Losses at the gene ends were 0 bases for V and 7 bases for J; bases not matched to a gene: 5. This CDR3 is CASSLVGQGPNEQFF. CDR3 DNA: TGTGCCAGCAGCTTGGTTGGACAGGGGCCTAATGAGCAGTTCTTC.

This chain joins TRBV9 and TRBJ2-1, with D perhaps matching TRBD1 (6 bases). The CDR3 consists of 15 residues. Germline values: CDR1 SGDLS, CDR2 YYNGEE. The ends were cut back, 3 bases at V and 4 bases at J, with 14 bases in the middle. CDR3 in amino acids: CASSEDSQFYNEQFF. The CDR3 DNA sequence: TGTGCCAGCAGCGAGGACAGTCAATTTTACAATGAGCAGTTCTTC.

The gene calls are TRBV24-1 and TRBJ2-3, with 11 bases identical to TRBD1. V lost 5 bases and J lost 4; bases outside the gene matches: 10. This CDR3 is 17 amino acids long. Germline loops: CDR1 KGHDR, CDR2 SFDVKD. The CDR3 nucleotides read TGTGCCACCAGTGCCGAGAGGGACAGGGGGAGGGCAGATACGCAGTATTTT. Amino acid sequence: CATSAERDRGRADTQYF.

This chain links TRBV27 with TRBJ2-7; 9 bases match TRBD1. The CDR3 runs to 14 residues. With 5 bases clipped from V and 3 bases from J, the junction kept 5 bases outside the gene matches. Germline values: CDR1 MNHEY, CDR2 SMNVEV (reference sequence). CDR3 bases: TGTGCCAGCAGTCAAGGGACAGGGTACTACGAGCAGTACTTC. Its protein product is CASSQGTGYYEQYF.

The CDR3 loop is CASSLAPTNTEAFF. Here the CDR3 DNA reads TGCGCCAGCAGCTTGGCTCCCACGAACACTGAAGCTTTCTTT. The chain employs TRBV5-1 and TRBJ1-1; no clear D gene. Germline V gene data show CDR1 as SGHRS and CDR2 as YFSETQ. Between the trimmed V and J ends, which lost 0 bases and 1 base, there was a span of 7 bases. This CDR3 spans 14 amino acids. The full variable domain, rest sourced from reference TRBV5-1 and TRBJ1-1, is KAGVTQTPRYLIKTRGQQVTLSCSPISGHRSVSWYQQTPGQGLQFLFEYFSETQRNKGNFPGRFSGRQFSNSRSEMNVSTLELGDSALYLCASSLAPTNTEAFFGQGTRLTVV.

CDR3 bases: TGTGCCAGCAGCTCTCCGATGAACAATGAGCAGTTCTTC. It translates to CASSSPMNNEQFF. The chain uses TRBV7-2 and TRBJ2-1, with D hard to call. The V and J ends lost 4 bases and 5 bases respectively, with 9 bases between them. Germline CDR1 and CDR2: SGHTA and FQGNSA. This CDR3 region has 13 residues.